This passage covers 19 T cell receptor beta chains from one sample sequenced in a study of cytomegalovirus exposure and HLA in healthy donors. Primers for the PCR totalled 60 Vbeta and 13 Jbeta. TCRdb's table, derived via immunoSEQ multiplex PCR, lists solely in-frame clones and lacks some. Its clone listing holds just over 40,000 clones. The sequencing input was PBMCs. The receptors were sampled from a man aged 25-45 years in good health and CMV-seronegative.

The chain combines TRBV5-8 with TRBJ1-5; 10 nucleotides line up with TRBD1. The germline V gene encodes CDR1 SGHTS and CDR2 YDEGEE. V was pared by 4 bases and J by 6 bases, with 7 bases of the junction left unmatched. The CDR3 spans 15 residues. The CDR3 sequence is CASSGGTGDAQPQHF. The CDR3 bases are TGTGCCAGCAGCGGGGGGACAGGGGACGCTCAGCCCCAGCATTTT. Using reference TRBV5-8 and TRBJ1-5 for the parts outside the CDR3, the full variable domain is EAGVTQSPTHLIKTRGQQATLRCSPISGHTSVYWYQQALGLGLQFLLWYDEGEERNRGNFPPRFSGRQFPNYSSELNVNALELEDSALYLCASSGGTGDAQPQHFGDGTRLSIL.

This chain connects TRBV28 to TRBJ2-7; TRBD2 aligns across 12 bases. V was clipped by 7 bases and J by 6 bases; unmatched bases: 13. The germline V gene has CDR1 MDHEN and CDR2 SYDVKM. CDR3 length: 16 amino acids. CDR3 in amino acids: CASTPGLTSGSLEQYF. The CDR3, as DNA: TGTGCCAGCACCCCCGGGCTGACTAGCGGGAGTCTCGAGCAGTACTTC.

The rearrangement joins TRBV5-1 to TRBJ2-2, with D tentatively TRBD2 (5 bases). Germline CDR1 and CDR2: SGHRS and YFSETQ. The CDR3 runs 16 residues. The V end was cut by 6 bases, the J end by 0 bases, with 15 bases between. The CDR3 loop reads CASTEGSVSNTGELFF. For the CDR3, the DNA is TGCGCCAGCACCGAGGGTTCCGTGTCGAACACCGGGGAGCTGTTTTTT.

Concerning this clone itself: The same CDR3 also results from other DNA sequences found in this sample. This sequence joins TRBV7-7 and TRBJ2-2, with D hard to call. The length of the CDR3 is 13 residues. CDR1 is SSHAT and CDR2 is FNYEAQ in the germline V gene (reference sequence). V was shortened by 6 bases and J by 6 bases, with 11 bases between the two germline ends. The CDR3 bases are TGTGCCAGCAGACCCACCCGGGCCGGGGAGCTGTTTTTT. This gives the protein CASRPTRAGELFF.

This CDR3 is CASSQDPAGQSGNTIYF. In DNA, the CDR3 is TGTGCCAGCAGCCAAGATCCCGCCGGACAGTCCGGAAACACCATATATTTT. The rearrangement joins TRBV4-2 to TRBJ1-3, with TRBD1 as a possible D gene (6 bases). The germline gives CDR1 LGHNA, CDR2 YNFKEQ. V lost 0 bases to trimming and J lost 4 bases, with 16 bases between them. This CDR3 has 17 amino acids.

V is TRBV11-2 and J is TRBJ2-5; no clear D gene. The CDR3 length is 16 residues. Germline lookup yields CDR1 SGHAT and CDR2 FQNNGV. V was trimmed by 5 bases and J by 5 bases, leaving 21 bases between them. CDR3 loop: CASSPTPVRKTETQYF. The CDR3 region has the DNA TGTGCCAGCAGCCCCACACCTGTCAGGAAGACGGAGACCCAGTACTTC.

The V gene is TRBV7-9, the J gene TRBJ2-7; 8 bases line up with TRBD1. The CDR3 runs 13 residues. Germline trimming cut 5 bases from V and 3 bases from J; bases unmatched to any gene: 3. The V gene's germline CDR1 is SEHNR and CDR2 FQNEAQ (reference sequence). This CDR3 is CASSDDRGYEQYF. CDR3 nucleotide sequence: TGTGCCAGCAGCGACGACAGGGGCTACGAGCAGTACTTC.

The rearrangement links TRBV15 to TRBJ2-1; 8 bases match TRBD2. Unmatched junction bases numbered 12, after V lost 3 bases and J lost 5 bases. CDR3 length equals 17 residues. The germline CDR1 and CDR2 sequences are LNHNV and YYDKDF (reference sequence). The CDR3 is CATSRTRVGSGNNEQFF. Here the CDR3 DNA reads TGTGCCACCAGCAGGACCCGAGTCGGTAGCGGGAACAATGAGCAGTTCTTC. Looking up the rest from reference TRBV15 and TRBJ2-1 gives the full variable domain: DAMVIQNPRYQVTQFGKPVTLSCSQTLNHNVMYWYQQKSSQAPKLLFHYYDKDFNNEADTPDNFQSRRPNTSFCFLDIRSPGLGDTAMYLCATSRTRVGSGNNEQFFGPGTRLTVL.

The chain has TRBV10-3 and TRBJ1-5; the D is unclear. The CDR3 runs 12 residues. The germline V gene encodes CDR1 ENHRY and CDR2 SYGVKD. With 10 bases removed from V and 0 bases from J, the gap between germline ends came to 7 bases. This chain's CDR3 is CATRGSNQPQHF. In nucleotides, the CDR3 is TGTGCCACGCGAGGTAGCAATCAGCCCCAGCATTTT.

The rearrangement links TRBV9 to TRBJ1-2; TRBD1 matches at 7 bases. The CDR3 totals 14 residues. Germline-derived CDR1 and CDR2 are SGDLS and YYNGEE. J gave up 4 bases and V 0 bases, and 3 bases lay outside the gene matches. CDR3 region: CASSVATGSYGYTF. The CDR3 region has the DNA TGTGCCAGCAGCGTAGCGACAGGGAGCTATGGCTACACCTTC.

The V gene is TRBV4-2, the J gene TRBJ2-1; 8 bases match TRBD2. Germline assignment: CDR1 LGHNA and CDR2 YNFKEQ. The V gene end was trimmed by 2 bases and the J gene end by 12 bases; junction bases not matched to a gene: 6. This CDR3 has 13 residues. CDR3 sequence: CASSQRAGDGQFF. In DNA, the CDR3 is TGTGCCAGCAGCCAAAGAGCGGGAGATGGGCAGTTCTTC.

This chain links TRBV6-6 with TRBJ2-7; 12 bases fit TRBD1. The germline V gene encodes CDR1 MNHNY and CDR2 SVGAGI (reference sequence). The CDR3 length is 16 residues. Trimming took 0 bases from V and 6 from J; bases not matched to a gene: 6. The DNA of the CDR3 is TGTGCCAGCAGTTACTCCCCGGGGACAGGGGGCGCCGAGCAGTACTTC. Its protein product is CASSYSPGTGGAEQYF.

The chain recombines TRBV5-5 with TRBJ1-2; D remains ambiguous. Deletions cut 0 bases from V and 0 bases from J, with 9 bases between. The CDR3 contains 15 residues. Germline V gene data show CDR1 as SGHKS and CDR2 as YYEKEE (reference sequence). CDR3 protein: CASSLGGPANYGYTF. Here the CDR3 DNA reads TGTGCCAGCAGCTTGGGTGGCCCTGCTAACTATGGCTACACCTTC.

V is TRBV18 and J is TRBJ1-2; 8 bases line up with TRBD1. Trimming at V came to 3 bases and at J to 5 bases, leaving 5 bases not matched to a gene. This CDR3 is built from 14 residues. Germline CDR1 reads KGHSH; CDR2 reads LQKENI. The DNA for the CDR3 is TGTGCCAGCTCACCGGGGGGACAGGAATATGGCTACACCTTC. Amino acid sequence: CASSPGGQEYGYTF.

The genes are TRBV14 and TRBJ2-3; 8 nucleotides align to TRBD1. The germline V gene encodes CDR1 SGHDN and CDR2 FVKESK. With V trimmed by 1 base and J by 0 bases, 15 bases remained unmatched. This CDR3 comprises 20 residues. The CDR3 loop reads CASSQGPQGGRIPSTDTQYF. CDR3 DNA sequence: TGTGCCAGCAGCCAAGGGCCACAGGGGGGAAGGATACCTAGCACAGATACGCAGTATTTT.

With respect to this clone: The junction shows a germline mismatch at one end, possibly a read error. The chain uses TRBV29-1 and TRBJ2-7; 10 bases line up with TRBD2. Germline V gene lookup returns CDR1 SQVTM and CDR2 ANQGSEA. The length of the CDR3 is 16 residues. The CDR3 is CSGEDGASGSPYEQYF. The DNA of the CDR3 is TGCAGCGGTGAAGATGGCGCTAGCGGGAGCCCCTACGAGCAGTACTTC.

DNA for the CDR3: TGCAGCTCGGGAGGGCTCGACTATGGCTACACCTTC. Amino acids: CSSGGLDYGYTF. The chain employs TRBV29-1 and TRBJ1-2; D is ambiguous. Per germline, CDR1 SQVTM and CDR2 ANQGSEA. The CDR3 has 12 amino acids. Trimming shortened V by 8 bases and J by 3 bases, and 13 bases separated the two germline ends. Supplemented by reference TRBV29-1 and TRBJ1-2, the full variable domain reads SAVISQKPSRDICQRGTSLTIQCQVDSQVTMMFWYRQQPGQSLTLIATANQGSEATYESGFVIDKFPISRPNLTFSTLTVSNMSPEDSSIYLCSSGGLDYGYTFGSGTRLTVV.

The CDR3: CASSSGHKLPLYGYTF. The CDR3 DNA is TGTGCCAGCAGCTCCGGACACAAACTTCCCCTCTATGGCTACACCTTC. This chain links TRBV9 with TRBJ1-2; D may be TRBD1 (5 bases). Germline values: CDR1 SGDLS, CDR2 YYNGEE. V was trimmed by 4 bases and J by 4 bases, leaving 20 bases between them. The length of the CDR3 is 16 residues.

This chain uses TRBV5-1 with TRBJ2-2; TRBD2 matches 11 bases. Looked up from germline, CDR1 is SGHRS and CDR2 is YFSETQ. V gave up 4 bases and J gave up 3 bases; unmatched junction bases: 2. The CDR3 runs 15 residues. In DNA form, the CDR3 reads TGCGCCAGCAGCGCGGGACTAGCGGACACCGGGGAGCTGTTTTTT. The encoded protein is CASSAGLADTGELFF.